This T cell receptor beta chain was obtained from a study of shared clonotypes between healthy human individuals. Some clones are missing from TCRdb's copy, which holds only in-frame ones; the method was immunoSEQ multiplex PCR. The data show around 300,000 clones, roughly 91% seen once. CD8 memory cells included CD45RO+ cells plus CCR7-negative CD45RA+ TemRA cells. Sequenced: memory CD8+ T cells sorted from blood. Subset given: CD45RO+ cells pooled with CCR7-negative TemRA cells. This TCR was sampled from a young man in good health.

As DNA, the CDR3 is TGTGCCAGCAGTTTCGGACAGGGACTAGCCTACGAGCAGTACTTC. Its translation: CASSFGQGLAYEQYF. The chain joins TRBV27 to TRBJ2-7, with D perhaps TRBD1 or TRBD2 (8 bases each). V lost 3 bases and J lost 2, with 14 bases in between. Germline CDR1 reads MNHEY; CDR2 reads SMNVEV (reference sequence). The CDR3 contains 15 residues.